A single sample gave rise to the 2 T cell receptor beta chains below, sequenced in a study of identical twins. MiXCR, run by TCRdb on the 5' RACE reads, gives a single entry per CDR3 protein. The sample carries fewer than 900,000 distinct CDR3 sequences, 18% recorded once. The sample was also linked to a second study, of T cells expressing NK-cell markers.

The sample taken for sequencing was PBMCs. Receptors were obtained from a woman aged 18-29 years in good health.

The V and J genes are TRBV27 and TRBJ2-2; no clear D. V lost 10 bases and J lost 0, with 15 bases in between. Germline V gene sequence: CDR1 MNHEY, CDR2 SMNVEV (reference sequence). The CDR3 totals 15 residues. CDR3 in amino acids: CATKEKLSNTGELFF. The CDR3 nucleotides read TGTGCCACAAAAGAGAAGCTCTCGAACACCGGGGAGCTGTTTTTT.

In this sample, this clonotype turned up many times. The rearrangement links TRBV20-1 to TRBJ1-2; D remains ambiguous. Germline values: CDR1 DFQATT, CDR2 SNEGSKA (reference sequence). The CDR3 is 12 residues long. Trimming removed 5 bases at V and 10 bases at J, with 17 bases between. The CDR3 nucleotides read TGCAGTGCTTTCGGACTGCCCGCTCCCTACACCTTC. It codes for CSAFGLPAPYTF.